Sequencing of this TCR beta chain was carried out in a study of PD-1 blockade in classical Hodgkin lymphoma. Germline values: CDR1 SGHTA, CDR2 FQGNSA. The CDR3 loop spans 13 amino acids. With 2 bases removed from V and 5 bases from J, the gap between germline ends came to 9 bases. About this clone: Its antigen remains unidentified.

There was relapse after autologous stem cell transplantation in every patient, and there was variation in brentuximab vedotin exposure. Findings and caveats of the study: Individuals who commenced nivolumab within less than 1 year of ASCT were excluded.

Libraries were prepared by immunoSEQ multiplex PCR; TCRdb keeps only in-frame clonotypes and omits some of them. Of approximately 34,000 clones detected, 76% appear once; the ten largest clones hold roughly 15%. This TCR derives from a human donor with classical Hodgkin lymphoma. The chain employs TRBV7-2 and TRBJ2-5; D is ambiguous. Sequenced material: peripheral blood mononuclear cells (PBMCs), taken before the second cycle of nivolumab. Here the CDR3 DNA reads TGTGCCAGCAGCTTACTGGGCCGGGAGACCCAGTACTTC. Translating it yields CASSLLGRETQYF.